This T cell receptor beta chain was identified during a study of metastatic and nonmetastatic thyroid tumors. As for the study in general: Peripheral blood and tumor or nodule samples from malignant and benign thyroid patients were compared. Findings of the study overall: Reports indicated that malignant thyroid tumors showed significantly higher TCR beta diversity than benign nodules did, in blood and tumor.

Thyroid surgery had not been preceded by any treatment in any patient. MiXCR re-clonotyped the PCR reads for TCRdb. The profile shows about 7,300 clones, about 20% of them singletons. The sample holds a few counts of this clone. The antigen remains undetermined. V lost 0 bases and J lost 4; bases outside the gene matches: 9. Germline loops: CDR1 ENHRY, CDR2 SYGVKD. The CDR3 consists of 16 residues. The receptor comes from a female donor with papillary thyroid cancer or a benign thyroid nodule (not recorded which). Some clones in this sample may be carry-over from other donors' samples. Input material: adjacent normal tissue. The chain employs TRBV10-3 and TRBJ2-7, with TRBD1 matching 7 bases. CDR3 in DNA: TGTGCCATCAGTGAGTCAGGGCCAGGGGGATATTACGAGCAGTACTTC. Protein sequence: CAISESGPGGYYEQYF.